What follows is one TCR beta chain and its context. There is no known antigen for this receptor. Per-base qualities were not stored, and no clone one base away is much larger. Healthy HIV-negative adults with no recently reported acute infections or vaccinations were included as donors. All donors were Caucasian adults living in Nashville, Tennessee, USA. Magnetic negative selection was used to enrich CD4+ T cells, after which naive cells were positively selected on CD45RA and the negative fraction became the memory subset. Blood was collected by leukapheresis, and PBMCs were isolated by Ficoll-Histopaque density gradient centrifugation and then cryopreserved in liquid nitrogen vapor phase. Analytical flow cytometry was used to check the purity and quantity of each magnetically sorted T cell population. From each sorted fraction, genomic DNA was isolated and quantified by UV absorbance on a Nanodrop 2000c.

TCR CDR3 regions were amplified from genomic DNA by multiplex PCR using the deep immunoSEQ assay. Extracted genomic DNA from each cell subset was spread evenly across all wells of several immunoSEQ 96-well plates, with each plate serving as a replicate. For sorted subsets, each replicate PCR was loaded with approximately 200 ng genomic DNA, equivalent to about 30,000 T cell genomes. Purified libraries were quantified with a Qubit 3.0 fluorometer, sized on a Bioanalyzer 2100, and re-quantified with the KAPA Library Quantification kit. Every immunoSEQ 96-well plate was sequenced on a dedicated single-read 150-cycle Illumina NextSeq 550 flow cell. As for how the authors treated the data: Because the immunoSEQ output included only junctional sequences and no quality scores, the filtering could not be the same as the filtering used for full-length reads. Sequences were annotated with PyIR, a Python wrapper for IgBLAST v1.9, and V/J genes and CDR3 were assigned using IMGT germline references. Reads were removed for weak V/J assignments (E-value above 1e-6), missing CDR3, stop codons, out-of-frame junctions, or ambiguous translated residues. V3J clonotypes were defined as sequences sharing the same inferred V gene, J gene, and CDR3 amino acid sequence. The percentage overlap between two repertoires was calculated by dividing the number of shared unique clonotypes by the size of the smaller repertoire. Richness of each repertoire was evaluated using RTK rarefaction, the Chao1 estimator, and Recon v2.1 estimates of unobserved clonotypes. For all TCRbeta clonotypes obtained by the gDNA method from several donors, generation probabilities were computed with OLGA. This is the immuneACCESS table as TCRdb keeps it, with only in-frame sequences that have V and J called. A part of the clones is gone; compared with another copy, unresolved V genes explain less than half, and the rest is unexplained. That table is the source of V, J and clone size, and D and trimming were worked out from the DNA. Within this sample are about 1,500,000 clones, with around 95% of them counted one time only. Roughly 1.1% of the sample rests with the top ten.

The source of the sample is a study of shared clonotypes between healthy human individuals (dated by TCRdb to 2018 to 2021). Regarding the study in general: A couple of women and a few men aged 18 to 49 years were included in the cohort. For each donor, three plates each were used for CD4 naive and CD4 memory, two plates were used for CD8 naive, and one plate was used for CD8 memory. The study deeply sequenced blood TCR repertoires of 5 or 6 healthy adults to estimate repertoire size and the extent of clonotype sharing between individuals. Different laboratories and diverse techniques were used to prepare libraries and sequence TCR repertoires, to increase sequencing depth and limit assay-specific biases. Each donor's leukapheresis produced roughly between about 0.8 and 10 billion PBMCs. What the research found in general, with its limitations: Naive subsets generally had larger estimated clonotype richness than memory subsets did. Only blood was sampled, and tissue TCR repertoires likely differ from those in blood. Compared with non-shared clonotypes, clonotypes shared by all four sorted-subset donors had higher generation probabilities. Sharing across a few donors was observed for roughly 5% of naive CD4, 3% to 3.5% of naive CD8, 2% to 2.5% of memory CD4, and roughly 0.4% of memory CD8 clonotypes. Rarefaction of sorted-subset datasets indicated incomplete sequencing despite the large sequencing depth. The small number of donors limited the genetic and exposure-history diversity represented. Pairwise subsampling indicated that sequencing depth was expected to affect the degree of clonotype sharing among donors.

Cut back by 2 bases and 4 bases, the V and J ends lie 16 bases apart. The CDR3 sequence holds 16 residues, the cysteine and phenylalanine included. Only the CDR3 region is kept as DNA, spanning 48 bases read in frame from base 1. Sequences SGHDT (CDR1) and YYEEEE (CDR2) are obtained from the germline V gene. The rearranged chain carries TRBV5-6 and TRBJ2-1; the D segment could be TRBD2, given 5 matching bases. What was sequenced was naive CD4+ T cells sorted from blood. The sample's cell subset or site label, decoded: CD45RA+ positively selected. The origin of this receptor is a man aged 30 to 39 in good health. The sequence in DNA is TGTGCCAGCAGCTTTACTAGGGCGGCGCTTTACAATGAGCAGTTCTTC. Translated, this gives CASSFTRAALYNEQFF.